The sequence of this TCR beta chain was determined in a study of blood T cell repertoires in COVID-19. Produced via immunoSEQ multiplex PCR; TCRdb's table is partial and in-frame only. Among about 160,000 clones listed, roughly 80% were seen once. V dropped 4 bases and J dropped 3; count of bases not matched to a gene: 9. Looked up from germline, CDR1 is SGDLS and CDR2 is YYNGEE. The CDR3 is 17 residues long. This TCR was recovered from a woman between 40 and 50 years old with COVID-19, enrolled during active disease. The chain employs TRBV9 and TRBJ1-4, with 10 bases aligning to TRBD1. Sample: peripheral blood. CDR3 DNA: TGTGCCAGCAGCCCAGGACAGGGGGGAAACCCTAATGAAAAACTGTTTTTT. Encoded protein: CASSPGQGGNPNEKLFF.